These T cell receptor beta chains were read from a single sample in a study of blood T cell repertoires in COVID-19. Here immunoSEQ multiplex PCR was the method, and the copy in TCRdb shows in-frame clones only, minus some. This table holds around 110,000 clones, around four fifths found once. The sequenced material came from peripheral blood. The source is a man between 65 and 80 years old with active or convalescent COVID-19. CDR3s include the opening cysteine and the closing phenylalanine or tryptophan. The order of the fields is clone size, V gene, J gene, D gene, CDR3 DNA, CDR3 protein. The D gene is left open where the match is weak. Expanded clones are given a class, and other clones once, few, many or no size at all.

clone_size: .
v_call: TRBV11-2
j_call: TRBJ2-7
d_call: TRBD2
cdr3_nt: TGTGCCAGCAGCCCCGGACAGGGTGTAGCGGGAGGGCCCATCTACGAGCAGTACTTC
cdr3_aa: CASSPGQGVAGGPIYEQYF

clone_size: .
v_call: TRBV3-1/TRBV3-2
j_call: TRBJ1-3
d_call: TRBD1
cdr3_nt: TGTGCCAGCAGCCCCGGGACAGGGGGTTCTGGAAACACCATATATTTT
cdr3_aa: CASSPGTGGSGNTIYF

clone_size: .
v_call: TRBV5-6
j_call: TRBJ2-7
d_call: .
cdr3_nt: TGTGCCAGCAGCCCGAAGGGAGGTCACTCCGAGCAGTACTTC
cdr3_aa: CASSPKGGHSEQYF

clone_size: .
v_call: TRBV19
j_call: TRBJ1-6
d_call: .
cdr3_nt: TGTGCCAGTAGTATAGCAGGCATGGGCAATTCACCCCTCCACTTT
cdr3_aa: CASSIAGMGNSPLHF

clone_size: .
v_call: TRBV5-1
j_call: TRBJ2-6
d_call: .
cdr3_nt: TGCGCCAGCAGCTCGACAGGCTCTGGGGCCAACGTCCTGACTTTC
cdr3_aa: CASSSTGSGANVLTF

clone_size: few
v_call: TRBV5-1
j_call: TRBJ2-2
d_call: TRBD1
cdr3_nt: TGCGCCAGCAGCACGGACAGGGGGTTCGACACCGGGGAGCTGTTTTTT
cdr3_aa: CASSTDRGFDTGELFF

clone_size: .
v_call: TRBV5-4
j_call: TRBJ2-2
d_call: .
cdr3_nt: TGTGCCAGCAGCTTGGGGAGACAGGTCATTACCGGGGAGCTGTTTTTT
cdr3_aa: CASSLGRQVITGELFF

clone_size: .
v_call: TRBV3-1/TRBV3-2
j_call: TRBJ1-2
d_call: TRBD1
cdr3_nt: TGTGCCAGCAGCCAAGTAGGCCCGGGACAGGGAGGTGGCTACACCTTC
cdr3_aa: CASSQVGPGQGGGYTF

clone_size: .
v_call: TRBV30
j_call: TRBJ1-5
d_call: .
cdr3_nt: TGTGCCTGGAGTGTGGTAAATGGGCGGGGGAGCAATCAGCCCCAGCATTTT
cdr3_aa: CAWSVVNGRGSNQPQHF

clone_size: .
v_call: TRBV12-3/TRBV12-4
j_call: TRBJ2-7
d_call: TRBD2
cdr3_nt: TGTGCCAGCGGATTAGCGGGGAGCTACGAGCAGTACTTC
cdr3_aa: CASGLAGSYEQYF

clone_size: .
v_call: TRBV5-5
j_call: TRBJ1-3
d_call: TRBD1
cdr3_nt: TGTGCCAGCAGCTTGAGGGGACAGGGGAACGGAAACACCATATATTTT
cdr3_aa: CASSLRGQGNGNTIYF

clone_size: .
v_call: TRBV19
j_call: TRBJ2-3
d_call: TRBD2
cdr3_nt: TGTGCCAGTAGGGAAAGCGGGATCTTCACAGATACGCAGTATTTT
cdr3_aa: CASRESGIFTDTQYF

clone_size: few
v_call: TRBV20-1
j_call: TRBJ2-5
d_call: .
cdr3_nt: TGCAGTGCTAGACTTCAGGAGGCCCAGTACTTC
cdr3_aa: CSARLQEAQYF

clone_size: few
v_call: TRBV7-3
j_call: TRBJ2-2
d_call: .
cdr3_nt: TGTGCCAGCTCCCCAAGTGGCGGGGCGAACACCGGGGAGCTGTTTTTT
cdr3_aa: CASSPSGGANTGELFF

clone_size: .
v_call: TRBV10-3
j_call: TRBJ1-6
d_call: TRBD1
cdr3_nt: TGTGCCGTCCGGGGTCCGGCGGGACAGACCAATTCACCCCTCCACTTT
cdr3_aa: CAVRGPAGQTNSPLHF

clone_size: .
v_call: TRBV18
j_call: TRBJ2-2
d_call: TRBD1
cdr3_nt: TGTGCCAGCTCTACGGGACAGGGTAATAATGCCGGGGAGCTGTTTTTT
cdr3_aa: CASSTGQGNNAGELFF

clone_size: .
v_call: TRBV7-3
j_call: TRBJ1-2
d_call: TRBD1
cdr3_nt: TGTGCCAGCAGCTTAACCGGGACAGGGTCGTATGGCTACACCTTC
cdr3_aa: CASSLTGTGSYGYTF

clone_size: .
v_call: TRBV13
j_call: TRBJ2-4
d_call: .
cdr3_nt: TGTGCCAGCAGCTTAGAGCCCAAGGGGCTAGCCAAAAACATTCAGTACTTC
cdr3_aa: CASSLEPKGLAKNIQYF

clone_size: .
v_call: TRBV27
j_call: TRBJ2-1
d_call: .
cdr3_nt: TGTGCCAGCAGTTCGATCTCGGGCGGGGTCCCCTACAATGAGCAGTTCTTC
cdr3_aa: CASSSISGGVPYNEQFF

clone_size: .
v_call: TRBV27
j_call: TRBJ1-5
d_call: TRBD1
cdr3_nt: TGTGCCAGCAGTCAAGCAGGGGGCGATCAGCCCCAGCATTTT
cdr3_aa: CASSQAGGDQPQHF

clone_size: .
v_call: TRBV25-1
j_call: TRBJ2-7
d_call: .
cdr3_nt: TGTGCCAGCAGTGAATTCCGTGCGAGCGAGCAGTACTTC
cdr3_aa: CASSEFRASEQYF

clone_size: .
v_call: TRBV19
j_call: TRBJ1-1
d_call: .
cdr3_nt: TGTGCCAGTAGTTTGGGGCGAGGGAACACTGAAGCTTTCTTT
cdr3_aa: CASSLGRGNTEAFF

clone_size: many
v_call: TRBV10-3
j_call: TRBJ2-1
d_call: TRBD1
cdr3_nt: TGTGCCATCAGTGAGTCGACAGGGGTTCCCTACAATGAGCAGTTCTTC
cdr3_aa: CAISESTGVPYNEQFF

clone_size: .
v_call: TRBV6-6
j_call: TRBJ1-2
d_call: .
cdr3_nt: TGTGCCAGCAGTTACCCGACAGTTTATGGCTACACCTTC
cdr3_aa: CASSYPTVYGYTF

clone_size: .
v_call: TRBV5-1
j_call: TRBJ1-2
d_call: TRBD1
cdr3_nt: TGCGCCAGCAGCCAGGACAGGGGAGCTAACTATGGCTACACCTTC
cdr3_aa: CASSQDRGANYGYTF

clone_size: .
v_call: TRBV5-5
j_call: TRBJ2-3
d_call: TRBD2
cdr3_nt: TGTGCCAGCAGCCAAAGCCCGACTAGCGGGGCAGATACGCAGTATTTT
cdr3_aa: CASSQSPTSGADTQYF

clone_size: .
v_call: TRBV10-3
j_call: TRBJ1-2
d_call: .
cdr3_nt: TGTGCCATCAGTGCTTCAGGCGGGAGTGGCTACACCTTC
cdr3_aa: CAISASGGSGYTF

clone_size: .
v_call: TRBV10-3
j_call: TRBJ1-5
d_call: TRBD1
cdr3_nt: TGTGCCATCAGTGCCGGGACAGGGCACAATCAGCCCCAGCATTTT
cdr3_aa: CAISAGTGHNQPQHF

clone_size: .
v_call: TRBV19
j_call: TRBJ2-7
d_call: .
cdr3_nt: TGTGCCAGTAGTATGCAGTATGGCGAGCAGTACTTC
cdr3_aa: CASSMQYGEQYF

clone_size: .
v_call: TRBV7-8
j_call: TRBJ1-2
d_call: TRBD1
cdr3_nt: TGTGCCAGCAGCTTAGGACAGGGGGATGGCTACACCTTC
cdr3_aa: CASSLGQGDGYTF

clone_size: .
v_call: TRBV5-1
j_call: TRBJ2-3
d_call: .
cdr3_nt: TGCGCCAGCAGCTTGGTCGATAGGAGCGATACGCAGTATTTT
cdr3_aa: CASSLVDRSDTQYF

clone_size: .
v_call: TRBV7-6
j_call: TRBJ2-5
d_call: .
cdr3_nt: TGTGCCAGCAGCTTAGAGTGGGGGCTGGAGACCCAGTACTTC
cdr3_aa: CASSLEWGLETQYF